This T cell receptor (beta chain) was sequenced during a study of blood T cell repertoires in COVID-19. Study at large: There were acute and convalescent COVID-19 samples, and they came from the United States, Italy and Spain. The analysed material was cDNA or gDNA that came from T cells, B-cell-depleted T cells, or PBMCs.

As processed by the authors: Reference gene primer amplification in the assay estimated nucleated cell counts. Measured with immunoSEQ multiplex PCR; TCRdb has only the in-frame clones, and not every one. V and J calls plus clone size are reproduced from that table; the DNA served to infer D and trimming. Seen here are about 260,000 clones, 88% observed once, and the top ten hold 0.7%. Trimming shortened V by 3 bases and J by 0 bases, and 11 bases separated the two germline ends. There are 15 residues in the CDR3. CDR1 and CDR2 from the germline V gene are MNHEY and SMNVEV (reference sequence). This rearrangement joins TRBV27 to TRBJ2-5; possibly TRBD1 for D (5 bases). The clonotype originates from a human donor in a cohort sampled during active COVID-19. The source material was peripheral blood. The CDR3 DNA is TGTGCCAGCAGTTTCAGGGTTGGTTACCAAGAGACCCAGTACTTC. Translation gives CASSFRVGYQETQYF.